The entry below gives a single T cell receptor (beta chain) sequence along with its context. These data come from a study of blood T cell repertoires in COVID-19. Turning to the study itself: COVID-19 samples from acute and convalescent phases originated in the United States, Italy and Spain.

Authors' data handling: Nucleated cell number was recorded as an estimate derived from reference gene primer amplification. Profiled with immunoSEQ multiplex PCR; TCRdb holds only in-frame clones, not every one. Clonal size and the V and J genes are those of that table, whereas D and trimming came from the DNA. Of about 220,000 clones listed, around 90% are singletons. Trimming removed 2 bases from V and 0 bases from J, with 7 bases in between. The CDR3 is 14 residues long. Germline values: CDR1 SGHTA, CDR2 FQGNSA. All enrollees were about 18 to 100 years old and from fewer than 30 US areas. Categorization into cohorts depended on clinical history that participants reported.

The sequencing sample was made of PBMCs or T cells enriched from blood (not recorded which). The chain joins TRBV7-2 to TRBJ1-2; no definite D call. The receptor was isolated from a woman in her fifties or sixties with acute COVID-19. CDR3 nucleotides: TGTGCCAGCAGCTTATTAGGAGCTAACTATGGCTACACCTTC. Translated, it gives CASSLLGANYGYTF.